This entry lists 22 T cell receptor beta chains sequenced from one sample in a study of T cells after posttransplantation cyclophosphamide. Assay used: immunoSEQ multiplex PCR; TCRdb lists only in-frame clones, some missing. Observed in the sample are fewer than 40,000 clones, none of them singletons. The source material was PBMCs. The origin of the receptors is a woman aged 50 to 65 in good health and a related stem cell transplant donor.

This clone was counted at least ten times. The chain is built from TRBV2 and TRBJ2-1; weak D call: TRBD2 (5 bases). Germline V gives CDR1 SNHLY, CDR2 FYNNEI. This CDR3 comprises 14 residues. Trimming cost V 4 bases and J 2 bases, with 9 bases left between them. The CDR3 sequence: CASSVSGTYNEQFF. The CDR3 DNA reads TGTGCCAGCAGTGTCTCCGGGACCTACAATGAGCAGTTCTTC.

This clone was recorded many times. The junction differs from germline at one of its ends, possibly a read error. The gene calls are TRBV28 and TRBJ1-1; D gene ambiguous. The CDR3 totals 12 residues. CDR1 is MDHEN and CDR2 is SYDVKM in the germline V gene. The CDR3 DNA reads as TGTGCCAGCAGGGACGGGAACATTGAAGCTTTCTTT. Translation gives CASRDGNIEAFF.

This clone showed up just a few times. The CDR3 spells CASSHLAGARTDTQYF. CDR3 sequence (DNA): TGTGCCAGCAGTCACTTAGCGGGGGCCCGCACAGATACGCAGTATTTT. J is TRBJ2-3 and V is TRBV27; the match to TRBD2 covers 9 bases. Trimming at V came to 5 bases and at J to 1 base, leaving 7 bases not matched to a gene. This CDR3 comprises 16 residues. Germline V CDR1 and CDR2: MNHEY, SMNVEV (reference sequence).

The chain links TRBV18 to TRBJ1-2, with no clear D. Germline CDR1 KGHSH, CDR2 LQKENI. The V gene lost 3 bases and the J gene lost 7 bases, with 12 bases spanning the gap. CDR3 size: 13 residues. The DNA for the CDR3 is TGTGCCAGCTCACCGGGTGGTACGGGTGGCTACACCTTC. It translates to CASSPGGTGGYTF. The complete variable domain, with remaining parts taken from reference TRBV18 and TRBJ1-2, reads NAGVMQNPRHLVRRRGQEARLRCSPMKGHSHVYWYRQLPEEGLKFMVYLQKENIIDESGMPKERFSAEFPKEGPSILRIQQVVRGDSAAYFCASSPGGTGGYTFGSGTRLTVV.

This clone was recorded many times. This chain links TRBV28 with TRBJ2-4, with 8 bases that match TRBD2. Losses at the gene ends were 2 bases for V and 8 bases for J; bases not matched to a gene: 8. There are 15 residues in the CDR3. Per germline, CDR1 MDHEN and CDR2 SYDVKM. CDR3 in amino acids: CASSLAGGARDIQYF. The CDR3, as DNA: TGTGCCAGCAGTTTAGCGGGGGGTGCAAGGGACATTCAGTACTTC.

This clone showed up many times. The V call is TRBV27, the J call TRBJ2-7; D perhaps matches TRBD1 (5 bases). This CDR3 region has 14 residues. Germline V gives CDR1 MNHEY, CDR2 SMNVEV (reference sequence). Trimming took off 6 bases at V and 2 bases at J, with 14 bases between the two ends. CDR3 bases: TGTGCCAGCAGCCTCAGGGAAGGACCCTACGAGCAGTACTTC. Encoded protein: CASSLREGPYEQYF.

This clone was seen a few times. This chain uses TRBV2 with TRBJ2-2; D not certain. This CDR3 is built from 14 residues. Germline lookup yields CDR1 SNHLY and CDR2 FYNNEI. V lost 4 bases and J lost 5, with 11 bases in between. The CDR3: CASSGGTATGELFF. The CDR3 DNA sequence: TGTGCCAGCAGTGGAGGAACGGCTACCGGGGAGCTGTTTTTT.

This clone was detected many times. The genes are TRBV5-1 and TRBJ1-1; no reliable D call. Germline V gene lookup returns CDR1 SGHRS and CDR2 YFSETQ. The V end lost 0 bases, the J end lost 2 bases, and 8 bases lay between the germline ends. The CDR3 totals 14 residues. The DNA of the CDR3 is TGCGCCAGCAGCTTGGCCGACTTTAACACTGAAGCTTTCTTT. Translation gives CASSLADFNTEAFF.

This clone came up many times. The chain has TRBV6-5 and TRBJ1-1; D is undetermined. The CDR3 contains 11 residues. In germline, CDR1 is MNHEY, CDR2 SVGAGI. Deletions cut 4 bases from V and 8 bases from J, with 8 bases between. The CDR3 protein is CASSSSREAFF. The DNA for the CDR3 is TGTGCCAGCAGTTCTAGCAGGGAAGCTTTCTTT.

This clone was found a few times. The gene calls are TRBV11-1 and TRBJ2-3, with 7 nucleotides matching TRBD2. Germline V gene data show CDR1 as SGHAT and CDR2 as FQDESV (reference sequence). CDR3 length equals 16 residues. The V and J ends lost 6 bases and 2 bases, in that order; junction bases with no gene match: 11. The CDR3 here is CASSKPVGGTTDTQYF. CDR3 coding DNA: TGTGCCAGCAGTAAACCCGTGGGGGGGACCACAGATACGCAGTATTTT.

This clone was seen repeatedly, ten times or more. CDR3 sequence reads: CASSPGTGYGYTF. Here the CDR3 DNA reads TGTGCCAGTAGTCCCGGGACAGGCTATGGCTACACCTTC. V is TRBV19 and J is TRBJ1-2; 8 bases match TRBD1. The CDR3 runs to 13 residues. V shed 5 bases and J 4 bases; nucleotides not matched to a gene: 3. Per the germline V gene, CDR1 is LNHDA and CDR2 is SQIVND (reference sequence). Drawing the rest from reference TRBV19 and TRBJ1-2, the complete variable domain is DGGITQSPKYLFRKEGQNVTLSCEQNLNHDAMYWYRQDPGQGLRLIYYSQIVNDFQKGDIAEGYSVSREKKESFPLTVTSAQKNPTAFYLCASSPGTGYGYTFGSGTRLTVV.

This clone was counted at least ten times. CDR3 sequence reads: CASSPGGWGDQNTEAFF. The CDR3 DNA follows: TGTGCCAGCTCACCCGGGGGGTGGGGGGATCAGAACACTGAAGCTTTCTTT. This chain connects TRBV18 to TRBJ1-1, with D possibly being TRBD1 (5 bases). V was cut by 3 bases and J by 1 base, with 18 bases left in between. The V gene's germline CDR1 is KGHSH and CDR2 LQKENI. The CDR3 runs to 17 residues.

This clone was recorded many times. The chain has TRBV5-5 and TRBJ1-5; the D is unclear. Germline V CDR1 and CDR2: SGHKS, YYEKEE (reference sequence). This CDR3 region has 16 residues. V dropped 5 bases and J dropped 3 bases, with 18 bases sitting between them. The CDR3 DNA sequence: TGTGCCAGCAGTACACAACCGGGATCTAACAATCAGCCCCAGCATTTT. Translating gives CASSTQPGSNNQPQHF.

In this sample, this clone turned up many times. J is TRBJ1-3 and V is TRBV6-6; 8 positions agree with TRBD1. Germline CDR1 and CDR2: MNHNY and SVGAGI (reference sequence). Trimming removed 6 bases from V and 4 bases from J; junction bases left unmatched: 8. The CDR3 spans 15 residues. The CDR3 protein is CASRSGTGDGNTIYF. The DNA of the CDR3 is TGTGCCAGCAGGAGTGGGACAGGAGACGGAAACACCATATATTTT.

This clone showed up just a few times. The chain employs TRBV28 and TRBJ1-6; 9 positions agree with TRBD1. This CDR3 region has 13 residues. Germline V gene data show CDR1 as MDHEN and CDR2 as SYDVKM. The ends lost 6 bases at V and 12 bases at J; junction bases unmatched: 6. The CDR3 sequence is CASRPGQGLPLHF. The CDR3 coding sequence is TGTGCCAGCAGACCGGGACAGGGATTACCCCTCCACTTT.

V usage is TRBV19 and J usage is TRBJ1-2; TRBD1 matches 12 bases. The CDR3 consists of 15 residues. Germline assignment: CDR1 LNHDA and CDR2 SQIVND (reference sequence). V dropped 5 bases and J dropped 4; count of bases not matched to a gene: 5. Written as DNA, the CDR3 is TGTGCCAGTAGTCCGGAGGGACAGGGGGCCTATGGCTACACCTTC. This gives the protein CASSPEGQGAYGYTF. Full variable domain (outside the CDR3, taken from reference TRBV19 and TRBJ1-2): DGGITQSPKYLFRKEGQNVTLSCEQNLNHDAMYWYRQDPGQGLRLIYYSQIVNDFQKGDIAEGYSVSREKKESFPLTVTSAQKNPTAFYLCASSPEGQGAYGYTFGSGTRLTVV.

In its sample, this clone was seen many times. The rearrangement uses TRBV10-3 and TRBJ1-1, with D perhaps matching TRBD1 (6 bases). This CDR3 has 14 amino acids. Between the trimmed V and J ends, which lost 5 bases and 0 bases, there was a span of 10 bases. CDR1 is ENHRY and CDR2 is SYGVKD in the germline V gene. CDR3 nucleotide sequence: TGTGCCATCAGTCGGGACACCATGAACACTGAAGCTTTCTTT. Translated, it gives CAISRDTMNTEAFF.

Many counts were recorded for this clone. The chain links TRBV28 to TRBJ1-4; 12 bases align to TRBD1. J was trimmed by 3 bases and V by 5 bases; bases with no gene match: 7. The CDR3 has 17 residues. In germline, CDR1 is MDHEN, CDR2 SYDVKM. The CDR3 coding sequence is TGTGCCAGCAGTCCAATGGGACAGGGGGCCTCTAATGAAAAACTGTTTTTT. It encodes CASSPMGQGASNEKLFF. The variable domain in full, completed from reference TRBV28 and TRBJ1-4, reads DVKVTQSSRYLVKRTGEKVFLECVQDMDHENMFWYRQDPGLGLRLIYFSYDVKMKEKGDIPEGYSVSREKKERFSLILESASTNQTSMYLCASSPMGQGASNEKLFFGSGTQLSVL.

There are many counts of this clone. This chain joins TRBV9 and TRBJ1-1; possible D gene TRBD1, 5 bases. Germline values: CDR1 SGDLS, CDR2 YYNGEE. There are 16 residues in the CDR3. The germline V and J ends were trimmed by 4 bases and 1 base, with 17 bases remaining between them. The CDR3 DNA is TGTGCCAGCAGCCTAGGGGCACTTAAACGGAACACTGAAGCTTTCTTT. Amino acid sequence: CASSLGALKRNTEAFF.

This clone came up many times. The rearrangement joins TRBV7-3 to TRBJ1-1, with TRBD1 as a possible D gene (6 bases). CDR1 is SGHTA and CDR2 is FQGTGA in the germline V gene. Trimming cost V 4 bases and J 5 bases, with 11 bases left between them. The CDR3 covers 13 residues. The CDR3 loop is CASSSTGRTEAFF. In nucleotides, the CDR3 is TGTGCCAGCAGCTCGACAGGAAGGACTGAAGCTTTCTTT.

This clone was seen repeatedly, ten times or more. This chain links TRBV10-2 with TRBJ2-6, with D maybe TRBD1 (6 bases). CDR1 and CDR2 (germline): WSHSY, SAAADI. V was clipped by 4 bases and J by 1 base, with 11 bases between them. CDR3 length equals 16 residues. The CDR3 region is CASSATGTSGANVLTF. DNA for the CDR3: TGCGCCAGCAGTGCCACCGGGACATCTGGGGCCAACGTCCTGACTTTC.

This clone was recorded many times. The CDR3 loop reads CASSLGASSNEQFF. The CDR3, as DNA: TGTGCCAGCAGCTTAGGGGCTAGCTCCAATGAGCAGTTCTTC. The rearrangement joins TRBV11-3 to TRBJ2-1, with D perhaps matching TRBD2 (5 bases). The V gene lost 1 base and the J gene lost 6 bases, with 10 bases spanning the gap. CDR1 is SGHNT, CDR2 YENEEA, per germline. This CDR3 contains 14 residues.